In this sample, the clone carrying this T cell receptor (beta chain) turned up once. Using immunoSEQ multiplex PCR, the repertoire was profiled, and TCRdb retains in-frame clones only, with some absent. The sample lists about 150,000 clones, about three quarters occurring once. These data originate in a study of blood T cell repertoires in COVID-19. Looking at the study overall: Researchers got acute and convalescent COVID-19 samples from the United States, Italy and Spain.

This CDR3 contains 18 residues. Germline assignment: CDR1 SGHVS and CDR2 FQNEAQ. With V trimmed by 3 bases and J by 0 bases, 9 bases remained unmatched. This TCR was recovered from a man older than 75 with acute or convalescent COVID-19. The V gene is TRBV7-8, the J gene TRBJ1-1; TRBD1 matches at 11 bases. Sequencing was performed on peripheral blood. CDR3 in DNA: TGTGCCAGCAGCTTCCTCGGGACAGGGGGGACCATGAACACTGAAGCTTTCTTT. It encodes CASSFLGTGGTMNTEAFF.